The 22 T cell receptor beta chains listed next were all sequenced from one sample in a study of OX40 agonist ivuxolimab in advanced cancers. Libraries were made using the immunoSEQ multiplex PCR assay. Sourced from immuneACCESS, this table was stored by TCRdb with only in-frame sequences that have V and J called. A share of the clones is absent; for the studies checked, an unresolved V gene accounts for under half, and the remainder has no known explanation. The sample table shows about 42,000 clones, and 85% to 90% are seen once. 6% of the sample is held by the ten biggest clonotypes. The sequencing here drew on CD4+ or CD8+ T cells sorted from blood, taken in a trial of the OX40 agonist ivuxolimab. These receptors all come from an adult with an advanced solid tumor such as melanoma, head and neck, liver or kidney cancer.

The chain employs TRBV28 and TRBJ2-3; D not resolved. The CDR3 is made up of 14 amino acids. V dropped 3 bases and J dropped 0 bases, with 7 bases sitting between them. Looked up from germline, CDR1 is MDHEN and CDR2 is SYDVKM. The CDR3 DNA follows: TGTGCCAGCAGTTTGATACTGAGCACAGATACGCAGTATTTT. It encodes CASSLILSTDTQYF.

This chain's CDR3 is CAISEGQSSNQPQHF. CDR3 coding DNA: TGTGCCATCAGTGAGGGACAGAGTAGCAATCAGCCCCAGCATTTT. The V call is TRBV10-3, the J call TRBJ1-5; perhaps TRBD1 as D (6 bases). This CDR3 is built from 15 residues. The V end was cut by 2 bases, the J end by 0 bases, with 8 bases between. Germline V CDR1 and CDR2: ENHRY, SYGVKD.

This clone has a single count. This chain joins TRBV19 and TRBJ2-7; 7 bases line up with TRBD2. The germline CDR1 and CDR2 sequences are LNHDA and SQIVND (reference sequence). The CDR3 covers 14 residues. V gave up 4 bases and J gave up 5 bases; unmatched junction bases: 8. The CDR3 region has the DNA TGTGCCAGTAGTAGGGGAGGGAGGGTCGACGAGCAGTACTTC. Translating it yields CASSRGGRVDEQYF. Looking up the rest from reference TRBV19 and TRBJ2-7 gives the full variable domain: DGGITQSPKYLFRKEGQNVTLSCEQNLNHDAMYWYRQDPGQGLRLIYYSQIVNDFQKGDIAEGYSVSREKKESFPLTVTSAQKNPTAFYLCASSRGGRVDEQYFGPGTRLTVT.

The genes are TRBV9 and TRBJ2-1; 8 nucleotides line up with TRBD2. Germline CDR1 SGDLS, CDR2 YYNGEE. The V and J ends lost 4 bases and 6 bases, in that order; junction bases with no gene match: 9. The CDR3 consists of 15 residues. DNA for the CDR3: TGTGCCAGCAGCTCCCAGGGACTAGGTTCCAATGAGCAGTTCTTC. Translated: CASSSQGLGSNEQFF.

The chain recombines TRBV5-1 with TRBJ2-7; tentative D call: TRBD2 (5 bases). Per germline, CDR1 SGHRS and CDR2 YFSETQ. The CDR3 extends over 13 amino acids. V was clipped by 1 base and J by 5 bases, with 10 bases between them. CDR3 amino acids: CASSLSGLDEQYF. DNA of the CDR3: TGCGCCAGCAGCTTGAGTGGACTCGACGAGCAGTACTTC.

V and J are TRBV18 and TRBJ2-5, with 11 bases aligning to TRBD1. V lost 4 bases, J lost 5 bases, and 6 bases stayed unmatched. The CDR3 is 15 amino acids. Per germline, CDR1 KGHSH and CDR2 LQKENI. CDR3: CASSRGQGVLETQYF. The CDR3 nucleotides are TGTGCCAGCTCACGGGGACAGGGGGTTTTGGAGACCCAGTACTTC.

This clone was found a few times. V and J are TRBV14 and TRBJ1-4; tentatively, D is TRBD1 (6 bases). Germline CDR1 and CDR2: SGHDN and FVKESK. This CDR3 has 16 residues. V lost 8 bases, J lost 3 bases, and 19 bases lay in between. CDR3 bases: TGTGCCAGCGGAGAGCGACGGGGGGCAGCTAATGAAAAACTGTTTTTT. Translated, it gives CASGERRGAANEKLFF. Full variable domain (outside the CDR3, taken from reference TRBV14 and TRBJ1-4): EAGVTQFPSHSVIEKGQTVTLRCDPISGHDNLYWYRRVMGKEIKFLLHFVKESKQDESGMPNNRFLAERTGGTYSTLKVQPAELEDSGVYFCASGERRGAANEKLFFGSGTQLSVL.

This CDR3 reads CASSFRQVGEQYF. The CDR3, as DNA: TGTGCCAGCAGTTTTCGACAGGTAGGCGAGCAGTACTTC. The chain couples TRBV2 to TRBJ2-7; the D gene is possibly TRBD1 (6 bases). V was pared by 5 bases and J by 6 bases, with 14 bases between. Germline V gene sequence: CDR1 SNHLY, CDR2 FYNNEI. The CDR3 is 13 amino acids.

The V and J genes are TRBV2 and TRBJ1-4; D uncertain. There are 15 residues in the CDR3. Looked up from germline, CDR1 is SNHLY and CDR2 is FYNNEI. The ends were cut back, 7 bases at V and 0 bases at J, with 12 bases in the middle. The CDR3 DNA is TGTGCCAGCATTACAAGGGCCTCAACTAATGAAAAACTGTTTTTT. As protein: CASITRASTNEKLFF. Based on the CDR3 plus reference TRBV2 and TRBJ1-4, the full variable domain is EPEVTQTPSHQVTQMGQEVILRCVPISNHLYFYWYRQILGQKVEFLVSFYNNEISEKSEIFDDQFSVERPDGSNFTLKIRSTKLEDSAMYFCASITRASTNEKLFFGSGTQLSVL.

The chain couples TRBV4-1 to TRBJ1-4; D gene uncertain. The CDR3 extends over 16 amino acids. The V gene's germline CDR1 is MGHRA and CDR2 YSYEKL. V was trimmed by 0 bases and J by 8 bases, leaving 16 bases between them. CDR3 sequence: CASSQERALPKEKLFF. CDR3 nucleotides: TGCGCCAGCAGCCAAGAGAGGGCCCTACCCAAGGAAAAACTGTTTTTT.

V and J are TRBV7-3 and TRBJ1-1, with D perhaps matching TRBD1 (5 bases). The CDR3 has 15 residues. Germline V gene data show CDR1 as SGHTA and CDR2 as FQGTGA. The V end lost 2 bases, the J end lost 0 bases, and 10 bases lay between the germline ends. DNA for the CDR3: TGTGCCAGCAGCTTACAGGGTGGGGTGAACACTGAAGCTTTCTTT. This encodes CASSLQGGVNTEAFF.

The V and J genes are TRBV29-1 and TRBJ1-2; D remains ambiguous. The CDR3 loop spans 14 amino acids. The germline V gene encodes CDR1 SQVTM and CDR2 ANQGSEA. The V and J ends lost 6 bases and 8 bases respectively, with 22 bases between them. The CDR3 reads CSVPTPPSLSGYTF. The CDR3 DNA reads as TGCAGCGTCCCTACACCCCCCTCTCTCTCGGGCTACACCTTC.

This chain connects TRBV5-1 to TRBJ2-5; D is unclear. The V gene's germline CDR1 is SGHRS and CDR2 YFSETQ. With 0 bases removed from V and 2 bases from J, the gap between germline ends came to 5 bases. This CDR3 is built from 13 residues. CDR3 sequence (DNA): TGCGCCAGCAGCTTGGGGGTTCAAGAGACCCAGTACTTC. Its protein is CASSLGVQETQYF.

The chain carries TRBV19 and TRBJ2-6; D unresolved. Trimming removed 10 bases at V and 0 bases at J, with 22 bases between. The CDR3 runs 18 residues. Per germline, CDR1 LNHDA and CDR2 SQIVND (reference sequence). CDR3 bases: TGTGCCACCGGATGGGCAGGCGACCAAAGCTCTGGGGCCAACGTCCTGACTTTC. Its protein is CATGWAGDQSSGANVLTF.

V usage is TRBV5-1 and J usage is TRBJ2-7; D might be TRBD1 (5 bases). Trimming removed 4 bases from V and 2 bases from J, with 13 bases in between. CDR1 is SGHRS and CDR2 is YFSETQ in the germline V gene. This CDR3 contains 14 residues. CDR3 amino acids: CASSQKTAPYEQYF. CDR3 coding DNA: TGCGCCAGCAGCCAAAAGACAGCTCCCTACGAGCAGTACTTC.

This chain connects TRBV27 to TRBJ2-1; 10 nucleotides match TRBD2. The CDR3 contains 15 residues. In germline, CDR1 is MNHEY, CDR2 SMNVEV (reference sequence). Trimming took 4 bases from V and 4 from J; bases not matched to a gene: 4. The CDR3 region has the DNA TGTGCCAGCAGTTCGCGGACTAGCGGTTACAATGAGCAGTTCTTC. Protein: CASSSRTSGYNEQFF.

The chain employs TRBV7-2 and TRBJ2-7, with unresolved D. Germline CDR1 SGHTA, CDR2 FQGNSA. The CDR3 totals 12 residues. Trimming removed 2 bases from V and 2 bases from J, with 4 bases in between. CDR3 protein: CASSLFAYEQYF. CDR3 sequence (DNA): TGTGCCAGCAGCTTATTCGCCTACGAGCAGTACTTC.

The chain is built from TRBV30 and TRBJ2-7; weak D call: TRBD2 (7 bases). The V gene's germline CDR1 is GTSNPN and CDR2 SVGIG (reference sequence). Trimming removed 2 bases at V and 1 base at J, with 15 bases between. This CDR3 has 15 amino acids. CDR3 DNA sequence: TGTGCCTGGAGTCAAGGGGGGAGGGTGTCCTACGAGCAGTACTTC. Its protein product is CAWSQGGRVSYEQYF.

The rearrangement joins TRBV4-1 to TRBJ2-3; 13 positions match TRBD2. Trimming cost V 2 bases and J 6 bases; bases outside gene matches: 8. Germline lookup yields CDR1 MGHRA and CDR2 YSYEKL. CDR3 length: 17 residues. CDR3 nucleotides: TGCGCCAGCAGCCAACCCCGGACTAGCGGGAGATTTGATACGCAGTATTTT. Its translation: CASSQPRTSGRFDTQYF.

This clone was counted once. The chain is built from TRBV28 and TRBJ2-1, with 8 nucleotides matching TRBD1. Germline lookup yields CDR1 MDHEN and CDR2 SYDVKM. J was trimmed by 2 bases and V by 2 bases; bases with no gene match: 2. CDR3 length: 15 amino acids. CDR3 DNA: TGTGCCAGCAGTTTAATACAGGGGGCCTACAATGAGCAGTTCTTC. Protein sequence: CASSLIQGAYNEQFF. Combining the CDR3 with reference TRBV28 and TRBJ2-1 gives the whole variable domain DVKVTQSSRYLVKRTGEKVFLECVQDMDHENMFWYRQDPGLGLRLIYFSYDVKMKEKGDIPEGYSVSREKKERFSLILESASTNQTSMYLCASSLIQGAYNEQFFGPGTRLTVL.

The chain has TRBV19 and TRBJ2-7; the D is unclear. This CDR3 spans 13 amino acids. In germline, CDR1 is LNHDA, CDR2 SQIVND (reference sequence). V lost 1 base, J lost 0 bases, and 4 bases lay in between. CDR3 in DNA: TGTGCCAGTAGTATAGGCCCCTCCTACGAGCAGTACTTC. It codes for CASSIGPSYEQYF.

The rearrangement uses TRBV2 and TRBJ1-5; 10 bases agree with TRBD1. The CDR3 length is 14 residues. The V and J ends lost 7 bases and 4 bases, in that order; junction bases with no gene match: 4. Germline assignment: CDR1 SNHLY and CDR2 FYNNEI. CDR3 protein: CASTRQGANQPQHF. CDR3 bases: TGTGCCAGCACCAGACAGGGGGCTAATCAGCCCCAGCATTTT.